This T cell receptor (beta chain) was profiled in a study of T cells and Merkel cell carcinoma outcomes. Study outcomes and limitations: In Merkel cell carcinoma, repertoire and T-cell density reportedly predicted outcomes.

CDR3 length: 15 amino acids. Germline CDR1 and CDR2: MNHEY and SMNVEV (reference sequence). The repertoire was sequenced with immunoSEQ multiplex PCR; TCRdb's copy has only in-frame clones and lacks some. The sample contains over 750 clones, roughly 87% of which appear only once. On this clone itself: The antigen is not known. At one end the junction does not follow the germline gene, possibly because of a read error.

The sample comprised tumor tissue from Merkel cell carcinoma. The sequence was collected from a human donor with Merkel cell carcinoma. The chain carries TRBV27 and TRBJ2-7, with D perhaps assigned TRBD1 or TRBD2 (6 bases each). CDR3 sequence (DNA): TGTGCCAGCAGCCTGGGGGCGGGGAGCTCCTACGAGCAGTATTTC. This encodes CASSLGAGSSYEQYF.